One sample yielded the 12 T cell receptor beta chains listed below, sequenced in a study of blood T cell repertoires in COVID-19. This table comes from immunoSEQ multiplex PCR, and its TCRdb copy is limited to in-frame clones, with some not included. The table has 200,000 to 250,000 clones, 75% to 95% seen once. The sequencing input was PBMCs or T cells enriched from blood (not recorded which). These receptors all come from a woman aged 18-29 years who had recovered from COVID-19.

The V call is TRBV18, the J call TRBJ2-5; unclear D gene. The CDR3 has 13 amino acids. Looked up from germline, CDR1 is KGHSH and CDR2 is LQKENI. V was pared by 3 bases and J by 4 bases, with 9 bases between. CDR3 residues: CASSPRSRETQYF. The CDR3 nucleotides read TGTGCCAGCTCACCCAGGTCCCGAGAGACCCAGTACTTC.

The V gene is TRBV29-1, the J gene TRBJ1-5; a possible D gene is TRBD1 (6 bases). CDR1 and CDR2 (germline): SQVTM, ANQGSEA. The V gene lost 6 bases and the J gene lost 7 bases, with 19 bases spanning the gap. The CDR3 contains 14 residues. The CDR3 sequence is CSVFLQGQRQPQHF. The CDR3 DNA reads TGCAGCGTGTTCCTACAGGGTCAAAGACAGCCCCAGCATTTT. Variable domain in full (rest from reference TRBV29-1 and TRBJ1-5): SAVISQKPSRDICQRGTSLTIQCQVDSQVTMMFWYRQQPGQSLTLIATANQGSEATYESGFVIDKFPISRPNLTFSTLTVSNMSPEDSSIYLCSVFLQGQRQPQHFGDGTRLSIL.

The V call is TRBV23-1, the J call TRBJ1-5; TRBD1 agrees at 8 bases. TRBV23-1 is marked as an open reading frame, function uncertain. This CDR3 is built from 14 residues. J gave up 0 bases and V 5 bases, and 0 bases lay outside the gene matches. Here the CDR3 reads CASSDRGSNQPQHF. DNA of the CDR3: TGCGCCAGCAGTGACAGGGGTAGCAATCAGCCCCAGCATTTT.

In regard to this clone: One end of the junction is discordant with germline, which a read error may explain. The chain joins TRBV7-7 to TRBJ2-1; D may be TRBD1 (5 bases). CDR3 length equals 16 residues. CDR1 and CDR2 (germline): SSHAT, FNYEAQ (reference sequence). The CDR3 sequence is CASSLGSGLPYNEQFF. CDR3 in DNA: TGTGCTAGCAGCTTAGGGTCAGGGTTGCCCTACAATGAGCAGTTCTTC.

The V call is TRBV7-8, the J call TRBJ1-1, with D hard to call. Between the trimmed V and J ends, which lost 5 bases and 0 bases, there was a span of 13 bases. This CDR3 contains 15 residues. CDR1 is SGHVS, CDR2 FQNEAQ, per germline. As DNA, the CDR3 is TGTGCCAGCAGCCCAATCCGAGGTATGAACACTGAAGCTTTCTTT. Its translation: CASSPIRGMNTEAFF. Complete variable domain (other parts from reference TRBV7-8 and TRBJ1-1): GAGVSQSPRYKVAKRGQDVALRCDPISGHVSLFWYQQALGQGPEFLTYFQNEAQLDKSGLPSDRFFAERPEGSVSTLKIQRTQQEDSAVYLCASSPIRGMNTEAFFGQGTRLTVV.

The CDR3 DNA reads TGTGCCAGCTCACCACCGCGCGGACAGAATCAGCCCCAGCATTTT. Translating it yields CASSPPRGQNQPQHF. The chain is built from TRBV18 and TRBJ1-5, with a possible D match to TRBD1 (6 bases). The germline gives CDR1 KGHSH, CDR2 LQKENI. The CDR3 covers 15 residues. Between the trimmed V and J ends, which lost 0 bases and 4 bases, there was a span of 10 bases. The complete variable domain, with remaining parts taken from reference TRBV18 and TRBJ1-5, reads NAGVMQNPRHLVRRRGQEARLRCSPMKGHSHVYWYRQLPEEGLKFMVYLQKENIIDESGMPKERFSAEFPKEGPSILRIQQVVRGDSAAYFCASSPPRGQNQPQHFGDGTRLSIL.

This chain connects TRBV13 to TRBJ1-2, with D tentatively TRBD1 (5 bases). V was cut by 5 bases and J by 2 bases, with 15 bases left in between. CDR1 PRHDT and CDR2 FYEKMQ come from the germline V gene (reference sequence). The length of the CDR3 is 15 residues. The CDR3 sequence is CASSHSTGGNYGYTF. The CDR3, as DNA: TGTGCCAGCAGCCACTCTACCGGGGGAAACTATGGCTACACCTTC.

This clone has more than one count but fewer than ten. The sample contains more than one DNA sequence encoding this CDR3. The rearrangement links TRBV19 to TRBJ1-5; weak D call: TRBD1 (6 bases). Trimming removed 5 bases at V and 4 bases at J, with 9 bases between. Germline V gene data show CDR1 as LNHDA and CDR2 as SQIVND (reference sequence). CDR3 length: 13 amino acids. The CDR3 loop is CASSLDRNQPQHF. In DNA form, the CDR3 reads TGTGCCAGTAGTTTGGACAGAAATCAGCCCCAGCATTTT.

This clone appeared a single time. The chain is built from TRBV5-4 and TRBJ2-7, with D unclear. CDR1 and CDR2 from the germline V gene are SGHNT and YYREEE (reference sequence). The CDR3 sequence is 14 residues long. Trimming took off 5 bases at V and 0 bases at J, with 12 bases between the two ends. CDR3 sequence: CASSIEKSSYEQYF. CDR3 DNA sequence: TGTGCCAGCAGTATAGAGAAGAGCTCCTACGAGCAGTACTTC.

The chain uses TRBV9 and TRBJ1-2; the D gene is possibly TRBD1 (5 bases). V lost 3 bases, J lost 4 bases, and 19 bases lay in between. Germline-derived CDR1 and CDR2 are SGDLS and YYNGEE. The CDR3 totals 16 residues. CDR3 DNA: TGTGCCAGCAGCGCGGGGGGACTCCACAGAACCTATGGCTACACCTTC. Translated: CASSAGGLHRTYGYTF.

The genes are TRBV28 and TRBJ2-3; TRBD2 aligns across 8 bases. Germline loops: CDR1 MDHEN, CDR2 SYDVKM. The V gene end was trimmed by 5 bases and the J gene end by 4 bases; junction bases not matched to a gene: 11. The CDR3 is 16 residues long. CDR3 amino acids: CASSATGTSWADTQYF. The DNA of the CDR3 is TGTGCCAGCAGTGCTACCGGGACTAGTTGGGCAGATACGCAGTATTTT.

The J gene is TRBJ1-1, the V gene TRBV7-3, with 7 bases matching TRBD1. The germline CDR1 and CDR2 sequences are SGHTA and FQGTGA. Unmatched junction bases numbered 8, after V lost 5 bases and J lost 5 bases. The CDR3 is made up of 14 amino acids. In nucleotides, the CDR3 is TGTGCCAGCAGCCTACGTGGCAGGGGGACTGAAGCTTTCTTT. This codes for CASSLRGRGTEAFF.